This entry is about one TCR beta chain. This clonotype has a count of ten or more. The antigen it recognizes is unknown. The input lacks base qualities; no much larger clone sits a single base away. V loses 5 bases, J loses 8 bases, and the germline ends lie 13 bases apart. From the cysteine through the phenylalanine, the CDR3 covers 13 amino acids. The kept DNA is CDR3 alone, 39 bases in frame from the first base. The data derive from a study of T cells in Graves' hyperthyroidism and ophthalmopathy (dated by TCRdb to the late 2010s). Study-level background: Peripheral blood was sampled at the time of initial diagnosis, prior to any treatment. To identify distinguishing TCR V-J signatures, a discovery cohort of roughly 100 patients was used, comprising 43 with Graves' ophthalmopathy and about 59 with stable Graves' hyperthyroidism. Whether ophthalmopathy could be predicted prospectively was tested in an independent validation cohort made up of roughly 19 hyperthyroidism patients plus 17 patients who later progressed to ophthalmopathy. The 100 or so discovery patients were randomly split 7:3 into training and test sets. The study also compared thyroid tissue and blood T-cell repertoires from roughly six Graves' hyperthyroidism patients. Following sampling, methimazole starting at 30 mg daily was given to hyperthyroidism patients, and high-dose intravenous methylprednisolone was given to ophthalmopathy patients. TCR Vbeta CDR3 sequencing of approximately 140 peripheral blood samples (roughly 41 ophthalmopathy, approximately 80 hyperthyroidism and roughly 17 progressor patients) is reported in the paper.

Study-wide conclusions, independent of this receptor: Sample size was not statistically predetermined, and blinding of investigators to group allocation was not performed. During validation, the model predicted progression to ophthalmopathy a median of approximately 7 months ahead of onset, with 60% to 71% sensitivity and under 85% specificity. Blood samples also contained most of the expanded thyroid clonotypes (frequency above 0.001), which suggests that blood repertoires may reflect thyroid immune responses. A model built on a 13 V-J signature distinguished ophthalmopathy from stable hyperthyroidism, reaching approximately 89% sensitivity and around 81% specificity in cross-validation and 80%/75% in testing.

Amplification of TCR beta CDR3 regions was carried out from RNA transcripts. The first round of RT-PCR for the TCR CDR3 was performed with the HTBI primer set and the Qiagen OneStep RT-PCR kit. Libraries were constructed in a second round of multiplex PCR, after which size selection and purification were carried out. Paired-end sequencing of the libraries was performed with 100 bp reads on an Illumina HiSeq2000. Per the source publication's procedure: Raw data were processed with SOAPnuke, discarding reads with adapters, uncalled bases, mean Phred below 15, or no exact constant-primer or identifier match. COPE v1.2.5 was used to merge high-quality paired reads, and clonotypes were defined as unique nucleotide sequences. Clonotypes were aligned to IMGT TRBV, TRBD and TRBJ reference segments using MiTCR v1.1. The analysis was restricted to V-J combinations with a frequency above 0.0001, which together covered 99% to 99.2% of the repertoires. A TCS score was defined as the ratio between F50 (clonal expansion) and ExV (chaos), using BLOSUM62-based TCRdist between CDR3 peptides within each V-J. Welch's t-statistics and random forest reduced 514 V-J features to 10 to 15, which were used in a naive Bayes classifier (R e1071). The public reads were run again by TCRdb, first through fastp at Q25 and then through MiXCR, and only productive beta chains were kept. Records with the same CDR3 protein are collapsed into one entry carrying the most frequent genes and DNA. It is TCRdb's table, rather than the study itself, that gives the V and J calls and clone size. Recorded for this sample are about 600,000 distinct CDR3 sequences; about 16% of them occurred a single time. The ten largest make up 2.5% to 4% of the sample.

Moderately to severely active disease, a Clinical Activity Score of at least 3, a NOSPECS grade of at least 4, and a duration under 3 months were present in ophthalmopathy patients. The study excluded patients with uncontrolled infections, other autoimmune diseases, pregnancy or lactation. Clinical symptoms, serum thyroxine and TRAb, thyroid ultrasound, and orbital computed tomography formed the basis for the diagnoses. Ficoll-Paque density gradient centrifugation was used to isolate PBMCs from approximately 10 ml of fresh peripheral blood. Total RNA was extracted using Trizol reagent, and RNA quality was assessed on an Agilent 2100 Bioanalyzer.

The sample comprised blood. The sequence joins TRBV12-3 or TRBV12-4 to TRBJ1-5; possibly the D gene is TRBD1, per 5 matching bases. The origin of this receptor is a woman in her thirties or forties with Graves' ophthalmopathy. For the CDR3, the sequence is CASSRQGAEPQHF. The DNA sequence is given as TGTGCCAGCAGTCGTCAGGGAGCGGAGCCCCAGCATTTT.